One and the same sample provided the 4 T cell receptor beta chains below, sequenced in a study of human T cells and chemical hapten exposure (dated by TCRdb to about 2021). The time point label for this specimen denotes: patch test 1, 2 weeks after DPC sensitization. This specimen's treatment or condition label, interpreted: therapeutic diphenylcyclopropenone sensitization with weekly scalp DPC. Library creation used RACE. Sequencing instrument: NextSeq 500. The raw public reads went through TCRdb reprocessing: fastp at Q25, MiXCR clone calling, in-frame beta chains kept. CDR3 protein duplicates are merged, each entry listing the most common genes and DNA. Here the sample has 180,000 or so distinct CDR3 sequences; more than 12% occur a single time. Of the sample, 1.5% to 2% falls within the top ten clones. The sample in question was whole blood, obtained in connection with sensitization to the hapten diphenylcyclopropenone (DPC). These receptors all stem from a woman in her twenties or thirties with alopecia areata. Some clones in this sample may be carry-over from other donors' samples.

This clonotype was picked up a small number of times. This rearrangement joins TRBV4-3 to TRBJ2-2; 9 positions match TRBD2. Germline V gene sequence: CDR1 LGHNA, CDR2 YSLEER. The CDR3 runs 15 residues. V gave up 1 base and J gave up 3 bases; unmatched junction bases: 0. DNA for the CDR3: TGCGCCAGCAGCCAAGTAGCGGGGGACACCGGGGAGCTGTTTTTT. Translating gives CASSQVAGDTGELFF.

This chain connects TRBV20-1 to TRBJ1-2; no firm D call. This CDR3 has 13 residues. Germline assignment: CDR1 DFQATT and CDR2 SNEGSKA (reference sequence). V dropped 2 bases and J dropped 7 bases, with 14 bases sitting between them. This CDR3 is CSARYSPKGGYTF. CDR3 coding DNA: TGCAGTGCTAGATATTCCCCTAAAGGTGGCTACACCTTC.

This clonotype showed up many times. CDR3 sequence (DNA): TGTGCCAGCACCCCGTCGGGACAGGGAGGGTGGAACACTGAAGCTTTCTTT. Translated, it gives CASTPSGQGGWNTEAFF. V gene TRBV6-6 combines with J gene TRBJ1-1; TRBD1 matches at 9 bases. CDR3 length: 17 residues. Per germline, CDR1 MNHNY and CDR2 SVGAGI (reference sequence). The V gene end was trimmed by 7 bases and the J gene end by 1 base; junction bases not matched to a gene: 13.

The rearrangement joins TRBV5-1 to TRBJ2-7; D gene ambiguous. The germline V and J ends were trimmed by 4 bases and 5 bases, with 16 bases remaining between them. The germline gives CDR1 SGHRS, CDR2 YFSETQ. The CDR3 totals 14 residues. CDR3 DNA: TGCGCCAGCAGCCTGGCTATGGCCCGCGACGAGCAGTACTTC. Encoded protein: CASSLAMARDEQYF.